This TCR beta chain was documented in a study of T cell responses to AZD1222 COVID-19 vaccine. CDR3 length: 13 residues. Trimming took 6 bases from V and 8 from J, leaving 16 bases between them. Germline V gene lookup returns CDR1 KGHSH and CDR2 LQKENI. Sequencing was performed with immunoSEQ multiplex PCR; in TCRdb, only in-frame clones are kept and a portion is missing. The sample contains about 120,000 clones, 70% to 90% of which appear only once. The rearrangement uses TRBV18 and TRBJ1-1; D not resolved. This sample comprised peripheral blood, obtained on day 0 of AZD1222 vaccination. The sequence was obtained from an adult in good health. The CDR3 DNA follows: TGTGCCAGCTCCCCAACCCCCCAGTCCGAAGCTTTCTTT. It specifies CASSPTPQSEAFF.